Below are 18 T cell receptor beta chains sequenced from a single sample in a study of blood T cell repertoires in COVID-19. Data came from immunoSEQ multiplex PCR; TCRdb stores just in-frame clones and leaves some out. The sample records roughly 78,000 clones, around nine tenths being singletons. Source material: peripheral blood. These receptors all come from a woman aged 55-75 years with acute or convalescent COVID-19.

The chain couples TRBV3-1 (or the pseudogene TRBV3-2) to TRBJ1-1, with no clear D. This CDR3 has 14 residues. CDR1 and CDR2 from the germline V gene are LGHDT and YNNKEL (reference sequence). With 1 base removed from V and 7 bases from J, the gap between germline ends came to 13 bases. The CDR3 loop reads CASSQVSRAGEAFF. The CDR3 DNA is TGTGCCAGCAGCCAAGTAAGTAGGGCGGGTGAAGCTTTCTTT.

The chain links TRBV3-1 (or the pseudogene TRBV3-2) to TRBJ2-1, with a tentative D call TRBD2 (5 bases). CDR1 LGHDT and CDR2 YNNKEL come from the germline V gene (reference sequence). The CDR3 length is 13 residues. The V gene lost 4 bases and the J gene lost 10 bases, with 14 bases spanning the gap. CDR3 sequence: CASSPQRRGEQFF. DNA for the CDR3: TGTGCCAGCAGCCCTCAAAGACGCGGGGAGCAGTTCTTC.

This chain connects TRBV7-2 to TRBJ2-7; possible D gene TRBD1, 5 bases. Trimming pared 1 base from V and 5 bases from J, leaving 15 bases between. CDR1 and CDR2 from the germline V gene are SGHTA and FQGNSA. This CDR3 has 15 amino acids. The CDR3 here is CASSLEGRRVNEQYF. DNA for the CDR3: TGTGCCAGCAGCTTAGAGGGGCGTAGGGTAAACGAGCAGTACTTC.

To note about this clone: The same CDR3 arises from other DNA sequences in this sample as well. The J gene is TRBJ2-7, the V gene TRBV19; a weak D match, TRBD1 (5 bases). This CDR3 region has 14 residues. V lost 3 bases and J lost 0, with 9 bases in between. Germline V CDR1 and CDR2: LNHDA, SQIVND (reference sequence). The CDR3 loop is CASSMDTLSYEQYF. The CDR3, as DNA: TGTGCCAGTAGTATGGACACCCTCTCCTACGAGCAGTACTTC.

The J gene is TRBJ2-2, the V gene TRBV28, with D tentatively TRBD1 (5 bases). This CDR3 region has 14 residues. Germline V gene sequence: CDR1 MDHEN, CDR2 SYDVKM. Trimming left V 8 bases short and J 6 bases short, with 16 bases between. The CDR3 DNA follows: TGTGCCAGCGCCGACCCCAGGGTGCCCGGGGAGCTGTTTTTT. Translating it yields CASADPRVPGELFF. Full variable domain (missing parts from reference TRBV28 and TRBJ2-2): DVKVTQSSRYLVKRTGEKVFLECVQDMDHENMFWYRQDPGLGLRLIYFSYDVKMKEKGDIPEGYSVSREKKERFSLILESASTNQTSMYLCASADPRVPGELFFGEGSRLTVL.

The chain combines TRBV7-2 with TRBJ2-7; TRBD1 aligns across 7 bases. The CDR3 spans 14 residues. The V segment lost 4 bases and the J segment 0 bases; nucleotides outside the gene matches: 3. Germline lookup yields CDR1 SGHTA and CDR2 FQGNSA. The DNA for the CDR3 is TGTGCCAGCAGCTCACGGACAGGCTCCTACGAGCAGTACTTC. This translates into CASSSRTGSYEQYF.

V is TRBV5-4 and J is TRBJ1-4; the D gene is possibly TRBD1 (6 bases). V lost 1 base and J lost 8, with 18 bases in between. CDR1 is SGHNT, CDR2 YYREEE, per germline (reference sequence). The CDR3 sequence is 16 residues long. The CDR3 loop reads CASSLRAGGGEEKLFF. The CDR3 nucleotides read TGTGCCAGCAGCTTGCGGGCGGGGGGCGGAGAGGAAAAACTGTTTTTT.

The rearrangement links TRBV28 to TRBJ2-1; TRBD2 aligns across 9 bases. This CDR3 spans 17 amino acids. J gave up 4 bases and V 1 base, and 8 bases lay outside the gene matches. CDR1 is MDHEN and CDR2 is SYDVKM in the germline V gene. Written as DNA, the CDR3 is TGTGCCAGCAGTTTATTTCCCCTAGCGGGACTATACAATGAGCAGTTCTTC. Amino acids: CASSLFPLAGLYNEQFF. Looking up the rest from reference TRBV28 and TRBJ2-1 gives the full variable domain: DVKVTQSSRYLVKRTGEKVFLECVQDMDHENMFWYRQDPGLGLRLIYFSYDVKMKEKGDIPEGYSVSREKKERFSLILESASTNQTSMYLCASSLFPLAGLYNEQFFGPGTRLTVL.

This chain links TRBV6-5 with TRBJ1-1; 7 bases line up with TRBD1. After removal of 7 bases from V and 0 bases from J, the junction contained 2 bases not matched to a gene. CDR1 is MNHEY, CDR2 SVGAGI, per germline. The CDR3 spans 13 residues. The CDR3 spells CASIDRVNTEAFF. DNA of the CDR3: TGTGCCAGCATCGACAGGGTGAACACTGAAGCTTTCTTT.

The chain has TRBV6-5 and TRBJ1-5; TRBD1 agrees at 11 bases. CDR3 length: 14 residues. Per the germline V gene, CDR1 is MNHEY and CDR2 is SVGAGI. Germline trimming cut 7 bases from V and 5 bases from J; bases unmatched to any gene: 4. CDR3 sequence: CASNGQGAYQPQHF. CDR3 sequence (DNA): TGTGCCAGCAATGGACAGGGGGCGTATCAGCCCCAGCATTTT.

The chain is built from TRBV2 and TRBJ1-2; D ambiguous. CDR3 length: 10 residues. CDR1 is SNHLY and CDR2 is FYNNEI in the germline V gene. Trimming pared 3 bases from V and 6 bases from J, leaving 2 bases between. The CDR3 reads CASSDNGYTF. The CDR3 nucleotides read TGTGCCAGCAGTGATAATGGCTACACCTTC.

The chain carries TRBV6-2 or TRBV6-3 and TRBJ2-1, with TRBD1 as a possible D gene (7 bases). This CDR3 has 17 residues. Germline values: CDR1 MNHEY, CDR2 SVGEGT. V lost 2 bases to trimming and J lost 0 bases, with 14 bases between them. The chain's CDR3 is CASSYAYRGGSYNEQFF. The CDR3 DNA follows: TGTGCCAGCAGTTACGCATACAGGGGAGGCTCCTACAATGAGCAGTTCTTC.

The chain's CDR3 is CASSLTRDSNYEQYF. CDR3 sequence (DNA): TGTGCCAGCAGCCTAACTCGGGACAGCAACTACGAGCAGTACTTC. The rearrangement links TRBV7-2 to TRBJ2-7; 7 bases map to TRBD1. V lost 5 bases, J lost 3 bases, and 10 bases stayed unmatched. The CDR3 sequence is 15 residues long. The germline CDR1 and CDR2 sequences are SGHTA and FQGNSA.

This chain joins TRBV20-1 and TRBJ2-1; a possible D gene is TRBD1 (6 bases). The CDR3 contains 11 residues. Germline assignment: CDR1 DFQATT and CDR2 SNEGSKA (reference sequence). Trimming cost V 6 bases and J 7 bases, with 10 bases left between them. CDR3 loop: CSARQVNEQFF. The CDR3 DNA follows: TGCAGTGCCAGACAGGTAAATGAGCAGTTCTTC.

This rearrangement joins TRBV6-6 to TRBJ1-5, with D possibly matching TRBD1 (6 bases). The CDR3 is 13 amino acids. V dropped 6 bases and J dropped 5 bases, with 11 bases sitting between them. Germline loops: CDR1 MNHNY, CDR2 SVGAGI (reference sequence). The CDR3 DNA sequence: TGTGCCAGCAGCCCACAGGGCCATCAGCCCCAGCATTTT. This translates into CASSPQGHQPQHF.

The rearrangement links TRBV5-5 to TRBJ2-2, with TRBD1 matching 8 bases. Trimming at V came to 2 bases and at J to 3 bases, leaving 0 bases not matched to a gene. CDR1 is SGHKS, CDR2 YYEKEE, per germline (reference sequence). The CDR3 contains 14 residues. The chain's CDR3 is CASSLQGDTGELFF. DNA of the CDR3: TGTGCCAGCAGCTTACAGGGGGACACCGGGGAGCTGTTTTTT.

This clone was seen a single time. The rearrangement uses TRBV12-3 or TRBV12-4 and TRBJ2-7; 7 bases match TRBD2. The V segment lost 6 bases and the J segment 7 bases; nucleotides outside the gene matches: 9. The CDR3 contains 13 residues. This CDR3 reads CASRTYGLEEQYF. In DNA, the CDR3 is TGTGCCAGCAGGACCTATGGACTAGAGGAGCAGTACTTC.

The chain is built from TRBV7-9 and TRBJ1-2; 7 nucleotides match TRBD1. The CDR3 contains 16 residues. Germline-derived CDR1 and CDR2 are SEHNR and FQNEAQ (reference sequence). J was trimmed by 1 base and V by 0 bases; bases with no gene match: 5. CDR3 in amino acids: CASSLARTGYNYGYTF. The CDR3 nucleotides are TGTGCCAGCAGCTTAGCCCGGACAGGTTATAACTATGGCTACACCTTC.